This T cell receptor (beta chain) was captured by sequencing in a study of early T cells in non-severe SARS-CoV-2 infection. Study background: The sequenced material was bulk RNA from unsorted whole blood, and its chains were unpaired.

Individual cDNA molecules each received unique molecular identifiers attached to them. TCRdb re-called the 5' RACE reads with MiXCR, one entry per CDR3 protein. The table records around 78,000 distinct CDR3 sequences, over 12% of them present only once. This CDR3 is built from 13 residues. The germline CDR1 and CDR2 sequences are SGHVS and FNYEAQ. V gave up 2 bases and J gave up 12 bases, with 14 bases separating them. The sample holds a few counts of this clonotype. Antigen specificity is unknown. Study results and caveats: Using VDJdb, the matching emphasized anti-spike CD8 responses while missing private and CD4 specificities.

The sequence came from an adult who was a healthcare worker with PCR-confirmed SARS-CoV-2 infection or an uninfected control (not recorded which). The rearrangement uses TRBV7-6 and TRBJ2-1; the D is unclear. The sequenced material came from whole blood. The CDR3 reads CASSLISPRGQFF. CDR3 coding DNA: TGTGCCAGCAGCTTAATATCCCCTCGAGGGCAGTTCTTC.